This T cell receptor (beta chain) emerged from a study of OX40 agonist ivuxolimab in advanced cancers. Study in general: Partial responses were achieved by three patients, one with hepatocellular carcinoma and two with cutaneous melanoma.

Data came from immunoSEQ multiplex PCR; TCRdb stores just in-frame clones and leaves some out. The data show fewer than 40,000 clones, 81% seen once. Study-wide results and caveats: Among expanded peripheral T cells, antigen specificity went undetermined. CD4+ and CD8+ blood T cells expanded clonally by week 6 at 0.1 to 3.0 mg/kg.

Of note for this clone: Its antigen remains unknown. Within the sample, other DNA sequences also encode this same CDR3.

The germline V gene encodes CDR1 SGHRS and CDR2 YFSETQ. V was shortened by 4 bases and J by 4 bases, with 14 bases between the two germline ends. The CDR3 is 14 residues long. The receptor was derived from an adult with an advanced solid tumor such as melanoma, head and neck, liver or kidney cancer. This sample comprised CD4+ or CD8+ T cells sorted from blood, obtained in a trial of the OX40 agonist ivuxolimab. V gene TRBV5-1 combines with J gene TRBJ1-2; D unclear. The CDR3: CASSHERSGYGYTF. CDR3 sequence (DNA): TGCGCCAGCAGCCACGAAAGGTCTGGCTATGGCTACACCTTC.